This T cell receptor (beta chain) originates from a study of blood T cell repertoires in COVID-19. Per the study methods: Nucleated cell counts were estimated from reference gene primer amplification. Produced via immunoSEQ multiplex PCR; TCRdb's table is partial and in-frame only. Clonal size and the V and J genes are those of that table, whereas D and trimming came from the DNA. This sample has 200,000 or so clones, with approximately 79% found just once. CDR3 length: 16 residues. V was cut by 11 bases and J by 3 bases, with 26 bases left in between. This clone turned up a few times. The sequenced sample was peripheral blood. The sequence derives from a man aged 55-75 years with active or convalescent COVID-19. The rearrangement joins TRBV23-1 to TRBJ2-7, with a tentative D call TRBD1 (7 bases). TRBV23-1 is flagged as an ORF with uncertain function. The CDR3 loop is CAQTRRGQPPFYEQYF. CDR3 nucleotides: TGCGCCCAGACTAGGCGGGGACAGCCGCCCTTCTACGAGCAGTACTTC.